The clone carrying this T cell receptor (beta chain) was observed a single time. Its antigen remains unidentified. The data were taken from a study of shared clonotypes between healthy human individuals. About the study: Each donor had three CD4 naive, three CD4 memory, two CD8 naive and one CD8 memory plate.

This table comes from immunoSEQ multiplex PCR, and its TCRdb copy is limited to in-frame clones, with some not included. Of just over 2,000,000 clones in the sample, 90% to 95% were seen once. Per the germline V gene, CDR1 is MRHNA and CDR2 is SNTAGT. The CDR3 covers 13 residues. General study findings and limits: Clonotypes that were shared across a few donors made up roughly 5.2% of naive CD4 clonotypes. The low donor count limited represented genetic and exposure-history diversity.

Sequencing was carried out using naive CD4+ T cells sorted from blood. The subset: CD45RA+ positively selected. This TCR was sampled from a man younger than 35 in good health. The rearrangement links TRBV6-4 to TRBJ2-5, with D tentatively TRBD1 or TRBD2 (5 bases each). The end of the DNA fits TRBJ2-7 better, so the J call may be wrong. The CDR3, as DNA: TGTGCCAGCAGCACTCCCGAGGGGAACGAGCAGTACTTC. Its protein is CASSTPEGNEQYF.